A single sample is the source of the 13 T cell receptor beta chains below, sequenced in a study of early T cells in non-severe SARS-CoV-2 infection. TCRdb called the 5' RACE reads again in MiXCR, with one record for every CDR3 protein. The top ten clones hold 10% to 15% of a sample with 60,000 to 85,000 distinct CDR3 sequences, less than 20% of them seen once. Material: whole blood. Receptors originate from an adult who was a healthcare worker with PCR-confirmed SARS-CoV-2 infection or an uninfected control (not recorded which).

This clonotype has more than one count but fewer than ten. V and J are TRBV27 and TRBJ1-5; TRBD1 might be the D (5 bases). Germline V gene lookup returns CDR1 MNHEY and CDR2 SMNVEV (reference sequence). The CDR3 length is 16 residues. V gave up 0 bases and J gave up 6 bases, with 15 bases separating them. This CDR3 is CASSLSVGGASQPQHF. CDR3 DNA sequence: TGTGCCAGCAGTTTATCAGTTGGGGGAGCGAGTCAGCCCCAGCATTTT.

This clonotype was counted at least ten times. This chain uses TRBV6-5 with TRBJ1-3, with a tentative D call TRBD1 (6 bases). The CDR3 is 15 residues long. The V gene lost 6 bases and the J gene lost 0 bases, with 12 bases spanning the gap. The V gene's germline CDR1 is MNHEY and CDR2 SVGAGI. The CDR3 sequence: CASRPDRSSGNTIYF. CDR3 bases: TGTGCCAGCAGACCTGACAGGAGCTCTGGAAACACCATATATTTT.

In its sample, this clonotype was seen a few times. V and J are TRBV11-2 and TRBJ2-7; 7 bases line up with TRBD1. The CDR3 length is 14 residues. Unmatched junction bases numbered 3, after V lost 1 base and J lost 3 bases. Germline CDR1 is SGHAT and CDR2 is FQNNGV. DNA for the CDR3: TGTGCCAGCAGCTTAGGGACAGGATACTACGAGCAGTACTTC. Amino acid sequence: CASSLGTGYYEQYF.

V gene TRBV7-9 combines with J gene TRBJ2-1; TRBD1 aligns across 8 bases. The ends lost 5 bases at V and 6 bases at J; junction bases unmatched: 3. The length of the CDR3 is 13 residues. Per germline, CDR1 SEHNR and CDR2 FQNEAQ (reference sequence). CDR3 nucleotide sequence: TGTGCCAGCAGCCCGACAGGGGTCAATGAGCAGTTCTTC. Translated, it gives CASSPTGVNEQFF.

The chain combines TRBV19 with TRBJ1-4, with D perhaps TRBD1 (6 bases). This CDR3 region has 18 residues. Per germline, CDR1 LNHDA and CDR2 SQIVND (reference sequence). V lost 6 bases to trimming and J lost 5 bases, with 25 bases between them. The CDR3 spells CASRRSPAGQGMNEKLFF. CDR3 nucleotide sequence: TGTGCCAGTAGACGGTCTCCCGCGGGGCAGGGGATGAATGAAAAACTGTTTTTT.

J is TRBJ1-5 and V is TRBV19; D uncertain. Germline CDR1 LNHDA, CDR2 SQIVND (reference sequence). Deletions cut 1 base from V and 5 bases from J, with 9 bases between. This CDR3 spans 14 amino acids. In nucleotides, the CDR3 is TGTGCCAGTAGTATAGGAACAGACTATCAGCCCCAGCATTTT. This gives the protein CASSIGTDYQPQHF.

Comment on this clonotype: The junction shows a germline mismatch at one end, possibly a read error. V usage is TRBV9 and J usage is TRBJ2-3, with 10 bases that match TRBD2. Germline CDR1 and CDR2: SGDLS and YYNGEE. The CDR3 totals 18 residues. CDR3 residues: CASSVAGGASGSIDTQYF. The CDR3 DNA follows: TGTGCCAGCAGCGTAGCCGGGGGGGCTAGCGGGAGCATAGATACGCAGTATTTT.

Only a few counts were recorded for this clonotype. V and J are TRBV30 and TRBJ1-2; D may be TRBD1 (5 bases). The CDR3 has 15 residues. Germline CDR1 is GTSNPN and CDR2 is SVGIG (reference sequence). V lost 4 bases and J 5 bases, leaving 20 bases between the germline ends. Here the CDR3 reads CAWTPIWTSSYGYTF. CDR3 sequence (DNA): TGTGCCTGGACACCTATTTGGACATCTAGTTATGGCTACACCTTC.

In this sample, this clonotype turned up a few times. The junction departs from the called germline gene at one end, perhaps through a read error. The V gene is TRBV7-7, the J gene TRBJ2-1; 10 bases agree with TRBD2. This CDR3 is built from 18 residues. CDR1 SSHAT and CDR2 FNYEAQ come from the germline V gene (reference sequence). Here the CDR3 reads CASSLAGGSDSSYNEQFF. DNA of the CDR3: TGTGCTAGCAGCTTAGCGGGGGGCAGTGACAGCTCCTACAATGAGCAGTTCTTC.

This clonotype was seen more than once but under ten times. The CDR3 DNA sequence: TGTGCCAGCACCGGGGGCTACTACGAGCAGTACTTC. As protein: CASTGGYYEQYF. The chain has TRBV7-9 and TRBJ2-7; D possibly matches TRBD1 or TRBD2 (6 bases each). The CDR3 is made up of 12 amino acids. Looked up from germline, CDR1 is SEHNR and CDR2 is FQNEAQ (reference sequence). The V and J ends lost 7 bases and 3 bases respectively, with 10 bases between them. Full variable domain (remainder filled in from reference TRBV7-9 and TRBJ2-7): DTGVSQNPRHKITKRGQNVTFRCDPISEHNRLYWYRQTLGQGPEFLTYFQNEAQLEKSRLLSDRFSAERPKGSFSTLEIQRTEQGDSAMYLCASTGGYYEQYFGPGTRLTVT.

This clonotype appeared a few times. The J gene is TRBJ1-1, the V gene TRBV18, with TRBD1 as a possible D gene (6 bases). The CDR3 spans 15 residues. Germline values: CDR1 KGHSH, CDR2 LQKENI. Deletions cut 2 bases from V and 1 base from J, with 11 bases between. CDR3 amino acids: CASSPVGQRNTEAFF. CDR3 DNA sequence: TGTGCCAGCTCACCAGTTGGACAGCGGAACACTGAAGCTTTCTTT.

Regarding this clonotype: One end of the junction is discordant with germline, which a read error may explain. This sequence joins TRBV9 and TRBJ1-3; D might be TRBD1 (5 bases). The CDR3 extends over 15 amino acids. CDR1 and CDR2 (germline): SGDLS, YYNGEE. The CDR3 here is CAGSLRGVSGNTIYF. The CDR3 DNA is TGTGCCGGCAGCCTCCGGGGGGTCTCTGGAAACACCATATATTTT.

This clonotype has at least ten counts. The CDR3 nucleotides read TGTGCCAGCAGAGGGTCCCGGGTAGAGACCCAGTACTTC. Residues: CASRGSRVETQYF. This chain connects TRBV12-3 or TRBV12-4 to TRBJ2-5; no firm D call. The ends were cut back, 6 bases at V and 4 bases at J, with 12 bases in the middle. CDR3 length: 13 amino acids.